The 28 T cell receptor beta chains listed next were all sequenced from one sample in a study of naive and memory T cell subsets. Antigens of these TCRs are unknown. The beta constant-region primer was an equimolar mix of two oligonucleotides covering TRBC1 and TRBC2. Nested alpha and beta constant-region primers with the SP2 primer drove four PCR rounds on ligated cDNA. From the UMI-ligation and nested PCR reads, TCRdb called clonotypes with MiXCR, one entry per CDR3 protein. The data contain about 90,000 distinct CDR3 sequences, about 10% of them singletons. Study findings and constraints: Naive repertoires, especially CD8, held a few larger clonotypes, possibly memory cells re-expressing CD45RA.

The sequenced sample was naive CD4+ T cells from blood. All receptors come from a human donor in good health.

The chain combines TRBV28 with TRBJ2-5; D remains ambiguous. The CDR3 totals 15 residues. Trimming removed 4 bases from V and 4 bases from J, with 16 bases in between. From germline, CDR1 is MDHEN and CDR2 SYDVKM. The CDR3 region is CASSSTPWQRETQYF. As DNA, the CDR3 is TGTGCCAGCAGTTCCACCCCGTGGCAGAGAGAGACCCAGTACTTC.

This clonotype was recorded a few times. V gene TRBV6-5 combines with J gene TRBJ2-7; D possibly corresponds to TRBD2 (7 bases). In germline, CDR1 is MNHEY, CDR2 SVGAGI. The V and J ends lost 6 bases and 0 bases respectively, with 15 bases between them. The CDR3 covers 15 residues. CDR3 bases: TGTGCCAGCAGCCAGGGGAGGGGCGACTCCTACGAGCAGTACTTC. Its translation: CASSQGRGDSYEQYF.

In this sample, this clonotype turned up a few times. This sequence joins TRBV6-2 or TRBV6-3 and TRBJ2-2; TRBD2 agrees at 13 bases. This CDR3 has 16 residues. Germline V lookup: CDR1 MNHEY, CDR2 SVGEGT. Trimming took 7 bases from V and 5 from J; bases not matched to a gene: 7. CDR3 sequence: CASTKGLAGVTGELFF. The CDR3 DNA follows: TGTGCCAGCACTAAAGGACTAGCGGGAGTTACCGGGGAGCTGTTTTTT.

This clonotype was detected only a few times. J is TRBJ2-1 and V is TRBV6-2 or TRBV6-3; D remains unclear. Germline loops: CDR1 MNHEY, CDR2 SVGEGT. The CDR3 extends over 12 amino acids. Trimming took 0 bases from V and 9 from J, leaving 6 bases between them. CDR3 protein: CASSYSGVEQFF. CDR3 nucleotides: TGTGCCAGCAGTTACTCTGGGGTTGAGCAGTTCTTC.

The CDR3 region has the DNA TGCAGTGCAAGTTTGTCGTACGGAGGGACCTACAATGAGCAGTTCTTC. Encoded protein: CSASLSYGGTYNEQFF. The V call is TRBV20-1, the J call TRBJ2-1; a weak D match, TRBD2 (6 bases). CDR3 length equals 16 residues. The V end lost 6 bases, the J end lost 2 bases, and 20 bases lay between the germline ends. Germline V gene lookup returns CDR1 DFQATT and CDR2 SNEGSKA (reference sequence).

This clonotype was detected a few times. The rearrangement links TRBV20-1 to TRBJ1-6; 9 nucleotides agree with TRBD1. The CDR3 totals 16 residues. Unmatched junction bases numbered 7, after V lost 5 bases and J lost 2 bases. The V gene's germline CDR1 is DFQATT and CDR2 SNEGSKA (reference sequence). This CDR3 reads CSAGGTGPPYNSPLHF. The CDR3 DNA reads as TGCAGTGCTGGCGGGACAGGGCCACCCTATAATTCACCCCTCCACTTT.

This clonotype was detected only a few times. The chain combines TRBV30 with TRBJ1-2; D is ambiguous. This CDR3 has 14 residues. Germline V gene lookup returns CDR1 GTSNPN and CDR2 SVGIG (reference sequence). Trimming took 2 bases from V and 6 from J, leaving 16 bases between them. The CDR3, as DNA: TGTGCCTGGAGTACACCGGGAACGAGAAATGGCTACACCTTC. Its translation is CAWSTPGTRNGYTF.

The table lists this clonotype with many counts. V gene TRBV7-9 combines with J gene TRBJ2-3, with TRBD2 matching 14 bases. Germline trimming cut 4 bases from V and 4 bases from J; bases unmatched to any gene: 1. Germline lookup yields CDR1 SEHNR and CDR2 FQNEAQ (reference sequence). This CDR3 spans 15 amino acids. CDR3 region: CASSSGLAGADTQYF. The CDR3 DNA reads TGTGCCAGCAGCTCGGGACTAGCGGGAGCAGATACGCAGTATTTT.

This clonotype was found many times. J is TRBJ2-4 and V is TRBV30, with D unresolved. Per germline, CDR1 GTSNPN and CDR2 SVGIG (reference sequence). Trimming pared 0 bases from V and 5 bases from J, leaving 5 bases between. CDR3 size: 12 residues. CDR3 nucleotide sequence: TGTGCCTGGAGTGTAGACCAAAACATTCAGTACTTC. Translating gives CAWSVDQNIQYF. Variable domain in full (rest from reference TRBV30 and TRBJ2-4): SQTIHQWPATLVQPVGSPLSLECTVEGTSNPNLYWYRQAAGRGLQLLFYSVGIGQISSEVPQNLSASRPQDRQFILSSKKLLLSDSGFYLCAWSVDQNIQYFGAGTRLSVL.

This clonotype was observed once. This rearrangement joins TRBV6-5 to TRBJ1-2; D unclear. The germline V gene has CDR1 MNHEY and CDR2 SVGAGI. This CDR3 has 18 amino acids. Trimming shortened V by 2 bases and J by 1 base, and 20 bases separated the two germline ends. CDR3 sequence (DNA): TGTGCCAGCAGTTACGCCTCGCGGGGTGCTACCTTTAACTATGGCTACACCTTC. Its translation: CASSYASRGATFNYGYTF.

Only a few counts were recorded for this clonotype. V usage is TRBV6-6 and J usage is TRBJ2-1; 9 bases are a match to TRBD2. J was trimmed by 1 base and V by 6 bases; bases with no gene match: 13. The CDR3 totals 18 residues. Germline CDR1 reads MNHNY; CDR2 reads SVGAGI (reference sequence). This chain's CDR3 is CASSPDSRLAGSYNEQFF. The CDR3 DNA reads TGTGCCAGCAGCCCCGATAGTCGGCTAGCGGGATCCTACAATGAGCAGTTCTTC.

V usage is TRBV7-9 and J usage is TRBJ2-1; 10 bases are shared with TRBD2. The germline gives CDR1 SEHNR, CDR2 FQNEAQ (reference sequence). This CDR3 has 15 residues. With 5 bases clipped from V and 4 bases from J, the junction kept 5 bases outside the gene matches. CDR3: CASSQAGGIYNEQFF. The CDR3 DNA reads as TGTGCCAGCAGCCAAGCGGGAGGGATATACAATGAGCAGTTCTTC.

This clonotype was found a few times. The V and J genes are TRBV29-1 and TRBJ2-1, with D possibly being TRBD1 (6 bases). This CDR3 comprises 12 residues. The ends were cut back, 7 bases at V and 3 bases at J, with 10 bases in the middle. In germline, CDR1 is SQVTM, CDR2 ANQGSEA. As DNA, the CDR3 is TGCAGCGCTGGACAGTTCTACAATGAGCAGTTCTTC. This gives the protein CSAGQFYNEQFF.

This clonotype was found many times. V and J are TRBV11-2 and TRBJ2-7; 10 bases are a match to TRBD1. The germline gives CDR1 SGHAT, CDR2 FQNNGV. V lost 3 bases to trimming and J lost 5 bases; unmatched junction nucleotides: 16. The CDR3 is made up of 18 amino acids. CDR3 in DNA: TGTGCCAGCAGCTTGGGATGGCTCATCAAGACAGGGGGCAACGAGCAGTACTTC. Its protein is CASSLGWLIKTGGNEQYF.

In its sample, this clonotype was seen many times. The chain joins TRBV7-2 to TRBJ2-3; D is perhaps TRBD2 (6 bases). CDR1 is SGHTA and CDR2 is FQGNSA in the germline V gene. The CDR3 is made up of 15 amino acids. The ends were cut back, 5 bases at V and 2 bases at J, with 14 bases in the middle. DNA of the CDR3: TGTGCCAGCAGCCCTCAGGGACTGCCCACAGATACGCAGTATTTT. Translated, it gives CASSPQGLPTDTQYF.

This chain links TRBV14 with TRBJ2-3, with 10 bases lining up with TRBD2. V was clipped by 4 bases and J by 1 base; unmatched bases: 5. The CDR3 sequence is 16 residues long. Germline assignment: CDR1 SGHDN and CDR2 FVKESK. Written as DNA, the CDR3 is TGTGCCAGCAGCCTGAGCGGGGGGGCTCGCACAGATACGCAGTATTTT. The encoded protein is CASSLSGGARTDTQYF.

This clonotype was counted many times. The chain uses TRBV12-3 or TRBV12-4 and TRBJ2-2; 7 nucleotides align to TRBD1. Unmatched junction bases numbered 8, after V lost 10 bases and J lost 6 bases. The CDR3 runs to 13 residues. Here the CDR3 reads CATPQGWAGELFF. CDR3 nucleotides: TGTGCCACACCACAGGGGTGGGCCGGGGAGCTGTTTTTT.

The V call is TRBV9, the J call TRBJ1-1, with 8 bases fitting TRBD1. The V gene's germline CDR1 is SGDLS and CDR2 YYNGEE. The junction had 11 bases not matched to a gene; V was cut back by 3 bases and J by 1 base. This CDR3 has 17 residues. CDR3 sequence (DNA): TGTGCCAGCAGCGCCCGTGACAGGGGATTGACGAACACTGAAGCTTTCTTT. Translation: CASSARDRGLTNTEAFF.

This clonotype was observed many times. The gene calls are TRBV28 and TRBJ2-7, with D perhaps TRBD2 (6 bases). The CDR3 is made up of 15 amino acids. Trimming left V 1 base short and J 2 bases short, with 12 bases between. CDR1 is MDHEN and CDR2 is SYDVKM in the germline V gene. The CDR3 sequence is CASSLFGLATYEQYF. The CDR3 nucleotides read TGTGCCAGCAGTTTATTCGGGCTAGCGACCTACGAGCAGTACTTC.

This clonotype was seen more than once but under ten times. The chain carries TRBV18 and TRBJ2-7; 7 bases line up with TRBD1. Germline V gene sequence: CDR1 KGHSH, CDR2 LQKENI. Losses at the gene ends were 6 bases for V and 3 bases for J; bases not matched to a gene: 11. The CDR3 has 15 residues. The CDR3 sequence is CASSLTATGVYEQYF. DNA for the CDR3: TGTGCCAGCTCTCTCACCGCAACAGGGGTCTACGAGCAGTACTTC.

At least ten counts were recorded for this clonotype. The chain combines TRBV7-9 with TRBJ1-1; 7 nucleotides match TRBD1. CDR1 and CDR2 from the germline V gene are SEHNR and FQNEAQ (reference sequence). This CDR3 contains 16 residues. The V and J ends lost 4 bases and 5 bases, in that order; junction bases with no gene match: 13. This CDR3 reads CASSSASTGRRTEAFF. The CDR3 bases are TGTGCCAGCAGCTCCGCGTCGACAGGGAGACGAACTGAAGCTTTCTTT.

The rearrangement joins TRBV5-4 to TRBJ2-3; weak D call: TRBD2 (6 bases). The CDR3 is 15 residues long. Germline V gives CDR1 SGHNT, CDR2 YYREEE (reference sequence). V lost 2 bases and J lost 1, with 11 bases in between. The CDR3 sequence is CASSFGGVRTDTQYF. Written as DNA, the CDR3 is TGTGCCAGCAGCTTCGGGGGAGTTCGCACAGATACGCAGTATTTT.

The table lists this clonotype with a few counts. CDR3 DNA: TGTGCCTGTGGCCCCGGTAAGGTTAGCAATCAGCCCCAGCATTTT. This codes for CACGPGKVSNQPQHF. The J gene is TRBJ1-5, the V gene TRBV30; D is unclear. Germline loops: CDR1 GTSNPN, CDR2 SVGIG (reference sequence). Trimming removed 6 bases at V and 0 bases at J, with 15 bases between. This CDR3 has 15 amino acids.

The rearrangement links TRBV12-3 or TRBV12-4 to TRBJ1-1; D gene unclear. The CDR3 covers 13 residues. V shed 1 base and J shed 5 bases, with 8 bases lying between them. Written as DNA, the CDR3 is TGTGCCAGCAGTTTAGGGGGAGGTACTGAAGCTTTCTTT. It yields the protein CASSLGGGTEAFF.

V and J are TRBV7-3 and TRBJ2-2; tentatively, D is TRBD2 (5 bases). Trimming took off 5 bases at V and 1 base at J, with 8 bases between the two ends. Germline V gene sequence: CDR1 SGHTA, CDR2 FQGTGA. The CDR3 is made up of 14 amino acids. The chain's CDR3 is CASSVGGNTGELFF. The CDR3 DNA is TGTGCCAGCAGCGTTGGAGGGAACACCGGGGAGCTGTTTTTT.

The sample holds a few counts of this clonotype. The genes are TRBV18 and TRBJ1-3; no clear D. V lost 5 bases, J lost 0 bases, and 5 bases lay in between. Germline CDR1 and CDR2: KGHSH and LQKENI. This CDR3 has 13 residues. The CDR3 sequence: CASSGSSGNTIYF. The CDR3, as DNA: TGTGCCAGCTCAGGGTCCTCTGGAAACACCATATATTTT.

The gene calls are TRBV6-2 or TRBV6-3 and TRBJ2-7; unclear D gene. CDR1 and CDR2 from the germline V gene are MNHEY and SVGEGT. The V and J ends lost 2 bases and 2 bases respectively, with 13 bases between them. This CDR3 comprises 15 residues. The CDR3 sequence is CASSYGQVGTYEQYF. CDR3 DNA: TGTGCCAGCAGTTACGGGCAGGTTGGGACCTACGAGCAGTACTTC.

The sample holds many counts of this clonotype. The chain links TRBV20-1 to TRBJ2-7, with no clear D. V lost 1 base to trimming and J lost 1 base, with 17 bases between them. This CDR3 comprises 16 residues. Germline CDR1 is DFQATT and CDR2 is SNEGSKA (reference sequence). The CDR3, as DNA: TGCAGTGCTAGAGGTAGACGCAGGACCCTTTCCTACGAGCAGTACTTC. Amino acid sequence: CSARGRRRTLSYEQYF.